These 17 T cell receptor beta chains were sequenced from one sample in a study of T cells in Graves' hyperthyroidism and ophthalmopathy. Amplification of TCR beta CDR3 regions was performed using RNA transcripts as template. HTBI primers were employed in a first-round RT-PCR of the TCR CDR3. TCRdb re-derived calls from the multiplex PCR reads in MiXCR, one entry per CDR3 protein. The sample yields some 760,000 distinct CDR3 sequences, approximately 15% seen once. The sample taken for sequencing was blood. The receptors here all came from a woman aged 18-29 years with Graves' hyperthyroidism.

This clonotype was counted only a few times. The chain combines TRBV3-1 with TRBJ1-2; D is ambiguous. V shed 1 base and J shed 7 bases, with 10 bases lying between them. The CDR3 covers 13 residues. Per germline, CDR1 LGHDT and CDR2 YNNKEL (reference sequence). DNA for the CDR3: TGTGCCAGCAGCCAAGCTGTGACATTTGGCTACACCTTC. Its translation is CASSQAVTFGYTF.

This clonotype came up a few times. The chain employs TRBV28 and TRBJ1-5; 8 positions match TRBD1. After removal of 6 bases from V and 4 bases from J, the junction contained 11 bases not matched to a gene. This CDR3 has 16 residues. In germline, CDR1 is MDHEN, CDR2 SYDVKM. CDR3 bases: TGTGCCAGCAGCGGGACAGGTCTTTATCGTAATCAGCCCCAGCATTTT. It specifies CASSGTGLYRNQPQHF. Combining the CDR3 with reference TRBV28 and TRBJ1-5 gives the whole variable domain DVKVTQSSRYLVKRTGEKVFLECVQDMDHENMFWYRQDPGLGLRLIYFSYDVKMKEKGDIPEGYSVSREKKERFSLILESASTNQTSMYLCASSGTGLYRNQPQHFGDGTRLSIL.

Ten or more counts support this clonotype. CDR3 nucleotide sequence: TGTGCCACGGCGGACGGTTTGAACACTGAAGCTTTCTTT. This encodes CATADGLNTEAFF. The chain uses TRBV24-1 and TRBJ1-1; D ambiguous. The V gene lost 10 bases and the J gene lost 0 bases, with 11 bases spanning the gap. In germline, CDR1 is KGHDR, CDR2 SFDVKD. The CDR3 extends over 13 amino acids.

This clonotype was counted many times. The chain carries TRBV20-1 and TRBJ1-2, with 9 nucleotides matching TRBD1. After removal of 2 bases from V and 7 bases from J, the junction contained 5 bases not matched to a gene. The CDR3 has 13 amino acids. CDR1 is DFQATT, CDR2 SNEGSKA, per germline (reference sequence). CDR3 nucleotides: TGCAGTGCTAGACGGGACAGGGATGGTGGCTACACCTTC. Residues: CSARRDRDGGYTF.

The chain recombines TRBV3-1 with TRBJ1-4, with a tentative D call TRBD1 (6 bases). Trimming removed 4 bases at V and 5 bases at J, with 14 bases between. The CDR3 is 15 residues long. The germline gives CDR1 LGHDT, CDR2 YNNKEL (reference sequence). CDR3 nucleotide sequence: TGTGCCAGCAGCCGCTACAGGGAAGGGAATGAAAAACTGTTTTTT. Amino acids: CASSRYREGNEKLFF.

In its sample, this clonotype was seen a few times. J is TRBJ2-6 and V is TRBV2; either TRBD1 or TRBD2 may supply D (6 bases each). The CDR3 consists of 18 residues. CDR1 is SNHLY, CDR2 FYNNEI, per germline. V shed 5 bases and J shed 0 bases, with 17 bases lying between them. The CDR3 sequence: CASSPRGVISSGANVLTF. The CDR3 nucleotides read TGTGCCAGCAGTCCGAGGGGGGTGATTAGCTCTGGGGCCAACGTCCTGACTTTC.

This clonotype was detected ten times or more. The J gene is TRBJ1-1, the V gene TRBV19; D is undetermined. The CDR3 length is 13 residues. The germline V and J ends were trimmed by 4 bases and 0 bases, with 6 bases remaining between them. CDR1 and CDR2 (germline): LNHDA, SQIVND (reference sequence). The CDR3 coding sequence is TGTGCCAGTAGTACGGTTTTGAACACTGAAGCTTTCTTT. Protein sequence: CASSTVLNTEAFF.

This clonotype was recorded many times. The chain couples TRBV11-3 to TRBJ2-3; D is undetermined. The CDR3 length is 14 residues. Trimming shortened V by 5 bases and J by 1 base, and 10 bases separated the two germline ends. Germline CDR1 is SGHNT and CDR2 is YENEEA. The CDR3 region has the DNA TGTGCCAGCAGCCCTCCCCCCGGCACAGATACGCAGTATTTT. The encoded protein is CASSPPPGTDTQYF.

The chain links TRBV20-1 to TRBJ1-6; TRBD1 might be the D (5 bases). Germline CDR1 and CDR2: DFQATT and SNEGSKA (reference sequence). V was shortened by 4 bases and J by 6 bases, with 10 bases between the two germline ends. The CDR3 spans 13 residues. CDR3 coding DNA: TGCAGTGCTAAGACAGAGTTTAATTCACCCCTCCACTTT. The encoded protein is CSAKTEFNSPLHF.

This clonotype was seen repeatedly, ten times or more. This sequence joins TRBV20-1 and TRBJ2-1, with 7 bases matching TRBD2. This CDR3 region has 11 residues. Germline V gene sequence: CDR1 DFQATT, CDR2 SNEGSKA (reference sequence). V dropped 2 bases and J dropped 9; count of bases not matched to a gene: 1. CDR3 sequence reads: CSARWGGEQFF. The DNA for the CDR3 is TGCAGTGCTAGATGGGGGGGTGAGCAGTTCTTC.

The V call is TRBV27, the J call TRBJ2-1; 8 bases are a match to TRBD2. The junction had 4 bases not matched to a gene; V was cut back by 5 bases and J by 4 bases. The germline gives CDR1 MNHEY, CDR2 SMNVEV (reference sequence). The CDR3 loop spans 14 amino acids. CDR3 amino acids: CASSVAGQYNEQFF. In DNA, the CDR3 is TGTGCCAGCAGTGTAGCGGGACAATACAATGAGCAGTTCTTC.

The sample holds many counts of this clonotype. This chain uses TRBV6-1 with TRBJ1-5; D call uncertain. V lost 8 bases and J lost 1, with 9 bases in between. The CDR3 is 13 residues long. The germline V gene encodes CDR1 MNHNS and CDR2 SASEGT. CDR3 in amino acids: CASQGRSNQPQHF. CDR3 DNA: TGTGCCAGCCAAGGACGAAGCAATCAGCCCCAGCATTTT.

The chain combines TRBV25-1 with TRBJ2-6, with D hard to call. Trimming took 3 bases from V and 0 from J, leaving 9 bases between them. The CDR3 is 16 residues long. Looked up from germline, CDR1 is MGHDK and CDR2 is SYGVNS. CDR3 DNA: TGTGCCAGCAGTGACCCGAAGAGCTCTGGGGCCAACGTCCTGACTTTC. This sequence encodes CASSDPKSSGANVLTF.

V is TRBV28 and J is TRBJ2-2, with TRBD1 matching over 9 bases. The CDR3 length is 15 residues. Germline loops: CDR1 MDHEN, CDR2 SYDVKM. V lost 1 base and J lost 7; bases outside the gene matches: 4. The CDR3 sequence is CASSLYTGGVGELFF. Here the CDR3 DNA reads TGTGCCAGCAGTTTATATACAGGGGGCGTCGGGGAGCTGTTTTTT.

This clonotype was found many times. The chain carries TRBV27 and TRBJ2-7; D might be TRBD1 or TRBD2, each matching 5 bases. CDR1 and CDR2 (germline): MNHEY, SMNVEV (reference sequence). This CDR3 is built from 14 residues. Trimming removed 0 bases at V and 2 bases at J, with 8 bases between. The CDR3 sequence: CASSLSGPTYEQYF. The CDR3 coding sequence is TGTGCCAGCAGTTTATCGGGACCAACCTACGAGCAGTACTTC.

This clonotype turned up a few times. The gene calls are TRBV6-2 or TRBV6-3 and TRBJ2-2, with D uncertain. Looked up from germline, CDR1 is MNHEY and CDR2 is SVGEGT. CDR3 length: 14 residues. Trimming left V 3 bases short and J 4 bases short, with 9 bases between. The CDR3 DNA reads TGTGCCAGCAGTTATGATCTGTTCACCGGGGAGCTGTTTTTT. This sequence encodes CASSYDLFTGELFF.

This clonotype showed up many times. The chain is built from TRBV27 and TRBJ2-1; D is uncertain. Trimming cost V 5 bases and J 6 bases, with 8 bases left between them. In germline, CDR1 is MNHEY, CDR2 SMNVEV (reference sequence). CDR3 length: 12 amino acids. Written as DNA, the CDR3 is TGTGCCAGCAGTGCCTACAGCAATGAGCAGTTCTTC. The encoded protein is CASSAYSNEQFF.